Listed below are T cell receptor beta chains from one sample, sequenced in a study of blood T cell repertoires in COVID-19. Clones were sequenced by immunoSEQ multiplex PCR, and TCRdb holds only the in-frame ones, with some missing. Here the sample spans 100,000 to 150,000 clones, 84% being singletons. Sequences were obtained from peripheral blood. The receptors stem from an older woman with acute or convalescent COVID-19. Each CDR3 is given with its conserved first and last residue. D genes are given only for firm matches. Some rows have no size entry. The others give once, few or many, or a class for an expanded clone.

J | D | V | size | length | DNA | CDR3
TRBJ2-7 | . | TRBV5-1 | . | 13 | TGCGCCAGCAGCCCAGGGGGGACCTACGAGCAGTACTTC | CASSPGGTYEQYF
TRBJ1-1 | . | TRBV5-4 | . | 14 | TGTGCCAGCAGCTTGGCACAGGCGAACACTGAAGCTTTCTTT | CASSLAQANTEAFF
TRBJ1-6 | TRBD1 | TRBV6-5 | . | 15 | TGTGCCAGCAGGGGGACCGGGACAGGGGATTCACCCCTCCACTTT | CASRGTGTGDSPLHF
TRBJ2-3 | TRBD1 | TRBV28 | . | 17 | TGTGCCAGCAGTCCCACGGTAGGGGGCCAACACACAGATACGCAGTATTTT | CASSPTVGGQHTDTQYF
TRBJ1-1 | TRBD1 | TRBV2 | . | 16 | TGTGCCAGCAGTTCCCTTCCGACAGGGCGGAACACTGAAGCTTTCTTT | CASSSLPTGRNTEAFF
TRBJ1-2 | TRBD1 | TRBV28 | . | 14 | TGTGCCAGCAGTGAACAGGGGGTAGGCTATGGCTACACCTTC | CASSEQGVGYGYTF
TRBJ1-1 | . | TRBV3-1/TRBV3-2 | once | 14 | TGTGCCAGCAGCCAAACAGCAGGGGAAACTGAAGCTTTCTTT | CASSQTAGETEAFF
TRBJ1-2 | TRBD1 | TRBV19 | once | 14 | TGTGCCAGTAGCCCAAAGGACAGGACGTATGTCTACACCTTC | CASSPKDRTYVYTF
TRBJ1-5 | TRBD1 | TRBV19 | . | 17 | TGTGCCAGTAGTATCCCCCGGACAGGGCCTAGCAATCAGCCCCAGCATTTT | CASSIPRTGPSNQPQHF
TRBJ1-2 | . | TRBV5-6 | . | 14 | TGTGCCAGCAGCTTGGACAGCTATAACTATGGCTACACCTTC | CASSLDSYNYGYTF
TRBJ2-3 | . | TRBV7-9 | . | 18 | TGTGCCAGCAGCTTAGTCCCGGACAGCCGAGGTGGCACAGATACGCAGTATTTT | CASSLVPDSRGGTDTQYF
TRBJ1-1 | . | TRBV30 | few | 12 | TGTGCCTGGAGTCTGACACACCCTGAAGCTTTCTTT | CAWSLTHPEAFF
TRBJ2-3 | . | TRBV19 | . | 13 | TGTGCCAGTAGTATACAGGGTGGAGATACGCAGTATTTT | CASSIQGGDTQYF
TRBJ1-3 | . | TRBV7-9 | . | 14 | TGTGCCAGCAACCCCATGGGCCCTGGAAACACCATATATTTT | CASNPMGPGNTIYF
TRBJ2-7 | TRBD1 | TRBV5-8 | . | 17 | TGTGCCAGCAGCCCCGGGACAGGGACGGGGGGCCCCTACGAGCAGTACTTC | CASSPGTGTGGPYEQYF
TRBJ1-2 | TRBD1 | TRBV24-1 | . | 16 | TGTGCCACCAGTGGTCCAGGGACAGGGGGAAAGTATGGCTACACCTTC | CATSGPGTGGKYGYTF
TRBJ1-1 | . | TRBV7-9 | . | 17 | TGTGCCAGCAGCAAGCAGATGACGGACATACTCCCCACTGAAGCTTTCTTT | CASSKQMTDILPTEAFF
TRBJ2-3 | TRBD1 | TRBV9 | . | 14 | TGTGCCAGCAGCTTGGGACAGGGGACAGATACGCAGTATTTT | CASSLGQGTDTQYF
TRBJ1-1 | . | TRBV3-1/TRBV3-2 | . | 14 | TGTGCCAGCAGCCAAGATCAGGGGAACACTGAAGCTTTCTTT | CASSQDQGNTEAFF
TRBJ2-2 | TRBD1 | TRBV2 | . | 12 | TGTGCCAGCAGTGGGGGACAGGGGGAGCTGTTTTTT | CASSGGQGELFF
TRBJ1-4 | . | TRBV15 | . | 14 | TGTGCCACCAGCAGCGGGCAGGGTAGGGAAAAACTGTTTTTT | CATSSGQGREKLFF
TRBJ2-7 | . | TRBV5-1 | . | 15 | TGCGCCAGCAGCTTGGGATTCTCCCAGGGCCGCGAGCAGTACTTC | CASSLGFSQGREQYF
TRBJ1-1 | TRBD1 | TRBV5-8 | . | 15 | TGTGCCAGCAGCTACCGTGGACAGGCGATCGGGTGGGCTTTCTTT | CASSYRGQAIGWAFF
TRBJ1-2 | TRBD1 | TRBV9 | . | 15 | TGTGCCAGCAGCGTGGGGACAGGGATTAACTATGGCTACACCTTC | CASSVGTGINYGYTF
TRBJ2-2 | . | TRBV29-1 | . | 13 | TGCAGCGTTGGGCCGGGAGACACCGGGGAGCTGTTTTTT | CSVGPGDTGELFF
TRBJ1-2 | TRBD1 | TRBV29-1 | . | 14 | TGCAGCGTTGAAGATCCCGGGACAGGACGGGGCTACACCTTC | CSVEDPGTGRGYTF
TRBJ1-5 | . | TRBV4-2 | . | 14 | TGTGCCAGCAGCCAAGAACTGAGGGGGCAGCCCCAGCATTTT | CASSQELRGQPQHF
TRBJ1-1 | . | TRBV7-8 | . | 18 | TGTGCCAGCAGCTTAATCCGCCTTCAGAGAGGCATGAACACTGAAGCTTTCTTT | CASSLIRLQRGMNTEAFF
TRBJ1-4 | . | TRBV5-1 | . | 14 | TGCGCCAGCAGCTTGATGGCAGGGCAGGAAAAACTGTTTTTT | CASSLMAGQEKLFF
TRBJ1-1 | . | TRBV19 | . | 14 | TGTGCCAGTAGTACCACGGGGTTATGGACTGAAGCTTTCTTT | CASSTTGLWTEAFF
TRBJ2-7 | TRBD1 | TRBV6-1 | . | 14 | TGTGCCAGCAGTGAGGGACAGGGAGGCTACGAGCAGTACTTC | CASSEGQGGYEQYF
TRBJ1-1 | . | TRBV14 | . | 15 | TGTGCCAGCAGCCAAGTGCAGGGAATGAACACTGAAGCTTTCTTT | CASSQVQGMNTEAFF
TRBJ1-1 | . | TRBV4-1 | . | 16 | TGCGCCAGCAGCCAAGTGGGGTCCCCAGGGGACACTGAAGCTTTCTTT | CASSQVGSPGDTEAFF
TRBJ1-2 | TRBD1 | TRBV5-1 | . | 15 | TGCGCCAGCGGGTCGGCGACAGGGGCGTACTATGGCTACACCTTC | CASGSATGAYYGYTF
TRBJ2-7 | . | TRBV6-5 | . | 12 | TGTGCCAGCAGGCCTACAGGATACGAGCAGTACTTC | CASRPTGYEQYF
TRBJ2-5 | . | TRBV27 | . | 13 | TGTGCCAGCAGTTTGGCTGGGGCGAGGACCCAGTACTTC | CASSLAGARTQYF
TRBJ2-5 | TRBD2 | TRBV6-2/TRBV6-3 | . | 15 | TGTGCCAGCAGTTACGACGCTAGCGGCCAAGAGACCCAGTACTTC | CASSYDASGQETQYF
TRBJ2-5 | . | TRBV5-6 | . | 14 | TGTGCCAGCAAAGTGGAGGGTAACAGGGAGACCCAGTACTTC | CASKVEGNRETQYF
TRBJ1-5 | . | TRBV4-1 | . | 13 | TGCGCCAGCAGCCAAGATGGCCCTCAGCCCCAGCATTTT | CASSQDGPQPQHF
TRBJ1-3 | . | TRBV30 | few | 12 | TGTGCCTGGAGTGGACAGGGAAACACCATATATTTT | CAWSGQGNTIYF
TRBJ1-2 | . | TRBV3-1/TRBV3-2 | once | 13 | TGTGCCAGCAGTCAAGACCTTCGGAGTGGCTACACCTTC | CASSQDLRSGYTF